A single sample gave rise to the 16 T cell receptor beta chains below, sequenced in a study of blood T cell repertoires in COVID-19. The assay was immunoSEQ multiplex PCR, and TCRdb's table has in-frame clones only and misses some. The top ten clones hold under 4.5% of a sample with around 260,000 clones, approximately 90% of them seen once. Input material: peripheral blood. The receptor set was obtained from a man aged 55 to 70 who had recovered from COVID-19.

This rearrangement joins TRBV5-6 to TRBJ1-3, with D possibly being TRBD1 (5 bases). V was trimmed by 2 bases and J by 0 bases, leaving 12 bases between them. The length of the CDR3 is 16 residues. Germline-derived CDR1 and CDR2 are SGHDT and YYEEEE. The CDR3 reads CASSFQGTYSGNTIYF. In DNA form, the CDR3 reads TGTGCCAGCAGCTTTCAGGGTACCTACTCTGGAAACACCATATATTTT.

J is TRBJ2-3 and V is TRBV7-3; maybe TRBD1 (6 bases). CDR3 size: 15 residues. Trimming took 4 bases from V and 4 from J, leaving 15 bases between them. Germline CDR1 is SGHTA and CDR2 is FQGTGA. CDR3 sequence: CASSSTGLASDTQYF. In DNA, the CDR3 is TGTGCCAGCAGCTCTACAGGGTTAGCGTCAGATACGCAGTATTTT.

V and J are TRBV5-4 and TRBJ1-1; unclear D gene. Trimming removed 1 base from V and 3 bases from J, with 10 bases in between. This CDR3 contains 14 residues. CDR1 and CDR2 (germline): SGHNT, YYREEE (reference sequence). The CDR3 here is CASSLKGGDTEAFF. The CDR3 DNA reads TGTGCCAGCAGCTTGAAGGGCGGGGACACTGAAGCTTTCTTT.

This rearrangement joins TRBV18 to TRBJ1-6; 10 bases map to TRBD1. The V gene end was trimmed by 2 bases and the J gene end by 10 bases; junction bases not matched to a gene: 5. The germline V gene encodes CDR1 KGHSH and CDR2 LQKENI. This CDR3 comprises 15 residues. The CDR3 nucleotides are TGTGCCAGCTCACCAGGGACAGGGGTACGGTCACCCCTCCACTTT. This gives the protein CASSPGTGVRSPLHF.

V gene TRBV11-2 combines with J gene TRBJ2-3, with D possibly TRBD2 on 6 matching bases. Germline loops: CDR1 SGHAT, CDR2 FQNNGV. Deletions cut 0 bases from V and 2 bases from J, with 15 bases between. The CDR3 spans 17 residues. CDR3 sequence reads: CASSLDGGDRVTDTQYF. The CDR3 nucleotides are TGTGCCAGCAGCTTAGACGGCGGGGACCGAGTCACAGATACGCAGTATTTT. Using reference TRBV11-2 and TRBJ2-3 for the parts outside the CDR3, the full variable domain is EAGVAQSPRYKIIEKRQSVAFWCNPISGHATLYWYQQILGQGPKLLIQFQNNGVVDDSQLPKDRFSAERLKGVDSTLKIQPAKLEDSAVYLCASSLDGGDRVTDTQYFGPGTRLTVL.

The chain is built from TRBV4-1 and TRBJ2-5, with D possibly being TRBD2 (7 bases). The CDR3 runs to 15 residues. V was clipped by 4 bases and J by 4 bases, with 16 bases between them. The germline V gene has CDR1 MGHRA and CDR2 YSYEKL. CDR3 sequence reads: CASSRDPGGPETQYF. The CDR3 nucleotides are TGCGCCAGCAGCCGAGACCCGGGGGGCCCAGAGACCCAGTACTTC.

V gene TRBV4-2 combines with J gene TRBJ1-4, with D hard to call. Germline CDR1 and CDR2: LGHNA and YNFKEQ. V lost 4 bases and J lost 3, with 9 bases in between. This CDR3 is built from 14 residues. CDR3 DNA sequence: TGTGCCAGCAGCCCCCTGCGGGCTAATGAAAAACTGTTTTTT. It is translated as CASSPLRANEKLFF.

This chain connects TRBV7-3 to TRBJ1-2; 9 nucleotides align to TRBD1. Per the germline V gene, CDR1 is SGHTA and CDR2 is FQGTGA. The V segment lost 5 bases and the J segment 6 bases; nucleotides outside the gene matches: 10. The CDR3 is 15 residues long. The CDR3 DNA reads TGTGCCAGCAGCCGCCGGGACAGGGATCCAGATGGCTACACCTTC. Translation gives CASSRRDRDPDGYTF.

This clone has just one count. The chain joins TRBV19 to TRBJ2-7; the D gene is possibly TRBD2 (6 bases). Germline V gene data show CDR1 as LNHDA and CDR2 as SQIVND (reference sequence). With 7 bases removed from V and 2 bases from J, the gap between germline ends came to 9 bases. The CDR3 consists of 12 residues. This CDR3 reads CASTGSPYEQYF. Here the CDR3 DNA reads TGTGCCAGTACCGGGAGTCCCTACGAGCAGTACTTC.

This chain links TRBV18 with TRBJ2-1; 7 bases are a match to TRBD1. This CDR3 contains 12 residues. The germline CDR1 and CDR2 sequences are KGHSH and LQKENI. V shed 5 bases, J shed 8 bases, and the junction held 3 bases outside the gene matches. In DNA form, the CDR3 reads TGTGCCAGCTCATCACAGGGGTATGAGCAGTTCTTC. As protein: CASSSQGYEQFF.

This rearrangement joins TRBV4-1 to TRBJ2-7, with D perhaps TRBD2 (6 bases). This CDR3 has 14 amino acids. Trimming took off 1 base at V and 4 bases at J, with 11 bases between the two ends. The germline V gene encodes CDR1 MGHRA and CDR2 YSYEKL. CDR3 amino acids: CASSQVEGKYEQYF. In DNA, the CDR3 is TGCGCCAGCAGCCAAGTGGAGGGGAAGTACGAGCAGTACTTC.

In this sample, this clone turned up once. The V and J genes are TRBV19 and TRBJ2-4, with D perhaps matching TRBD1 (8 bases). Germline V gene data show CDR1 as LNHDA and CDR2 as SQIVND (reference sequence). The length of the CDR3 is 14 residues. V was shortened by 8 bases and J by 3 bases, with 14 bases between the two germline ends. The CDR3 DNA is TGTGCCAGTGGACAGGGCGGGGGCAAAAACATTCAGTACTTC. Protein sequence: CASGQGGGKNIQYF.

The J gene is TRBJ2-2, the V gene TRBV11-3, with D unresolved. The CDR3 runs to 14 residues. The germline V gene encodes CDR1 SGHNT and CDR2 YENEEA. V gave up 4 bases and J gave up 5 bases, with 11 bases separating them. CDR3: CASSSMRRTGELFF. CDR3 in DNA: TGTGCCAGCAGCTCTATGCGGCGGACCGGGGAGCTGTTTTTT.

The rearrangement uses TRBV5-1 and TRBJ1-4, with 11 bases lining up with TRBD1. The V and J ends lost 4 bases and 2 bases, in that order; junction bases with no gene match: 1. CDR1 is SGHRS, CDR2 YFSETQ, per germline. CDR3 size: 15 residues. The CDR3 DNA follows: TGCGCCAGCAGCCGGGACAGGGGGACTAATGAAAAACTGTTTTTT. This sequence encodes CASSRDRGTNEKLFF.

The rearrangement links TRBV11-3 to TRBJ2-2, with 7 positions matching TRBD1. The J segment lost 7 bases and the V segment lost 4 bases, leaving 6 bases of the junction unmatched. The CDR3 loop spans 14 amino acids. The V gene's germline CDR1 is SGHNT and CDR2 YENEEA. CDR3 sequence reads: CASSSDRVDGELFF. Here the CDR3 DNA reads TGTGCCAGCAGCTCAGACAGGGTGGACGGGGAGCTGTTTTTT.

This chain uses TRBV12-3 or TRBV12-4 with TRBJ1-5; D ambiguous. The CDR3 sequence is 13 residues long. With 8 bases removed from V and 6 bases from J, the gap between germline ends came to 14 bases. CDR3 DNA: TGTGCCAGCTCCTATGAGTTACGTCAGCCCCAGCATTTT. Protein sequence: CASSYELRQPQHF.